This T cell receptor beta chain was profiled in a study of identical twins. TCRdb re-analysed the 5' RACE reads in MiXCR, keeping a single row per CDR3 protein. The table records under 300,000 distinct CDR3 sequences, about 12% of them present only once. In this sample, this clonotype turned up a few times. Everyone who gave samples was a healthy Caucasian. This CDR3 has 14 amino acids. Germline assignment: CDR1 SGDLS and CDR2 YYNGEE. Trimming left V 1 base short and J 6 bases short, with 10 bases between. These records were also assigned to another study, of yellow fever vaccine responses in identical twins.

The sequenced material came from memory (CD45RO+) T cells sorted from blood. The V and J genes are TRBV9 and TRBJ2-2; tentatively, D is TRBD2 (6 bases). The receptor's source is a woman between 18 and 29 years old in good health. Written as DNA, the CDR3 is TGTGCCAGCAGCGTACGGCTAGCGTCCGGGGAGCTGTTTTTT. This sequence encodes CASSVRLASGELFF.